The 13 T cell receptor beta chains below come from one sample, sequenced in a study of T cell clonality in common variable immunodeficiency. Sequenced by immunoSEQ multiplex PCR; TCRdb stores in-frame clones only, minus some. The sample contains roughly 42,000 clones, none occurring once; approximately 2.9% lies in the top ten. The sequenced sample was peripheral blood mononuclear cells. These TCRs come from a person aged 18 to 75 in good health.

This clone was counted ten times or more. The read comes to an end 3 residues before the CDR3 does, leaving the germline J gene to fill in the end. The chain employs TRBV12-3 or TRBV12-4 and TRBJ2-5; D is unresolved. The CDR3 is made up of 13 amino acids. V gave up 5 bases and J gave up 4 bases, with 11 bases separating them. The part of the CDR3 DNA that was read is TGTGCCAGCAGTCTGAGCCTAGGAGAGACC. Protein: CASSLSLGET. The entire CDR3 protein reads CASSLSLGETQYF.

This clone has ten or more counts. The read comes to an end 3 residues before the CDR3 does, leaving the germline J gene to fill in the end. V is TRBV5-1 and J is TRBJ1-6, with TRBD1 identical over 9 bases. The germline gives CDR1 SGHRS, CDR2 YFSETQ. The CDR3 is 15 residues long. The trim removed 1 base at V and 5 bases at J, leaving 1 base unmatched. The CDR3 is CASSLTGGDNSPLHF. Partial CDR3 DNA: TGCGCCAGCAGCTTGACAGGGGGCGATAATTCACCC.

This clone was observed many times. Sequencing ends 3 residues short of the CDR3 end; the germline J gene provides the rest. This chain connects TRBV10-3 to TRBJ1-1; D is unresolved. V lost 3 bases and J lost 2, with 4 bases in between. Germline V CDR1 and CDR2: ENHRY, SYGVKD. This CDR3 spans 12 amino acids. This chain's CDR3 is CAISEGNTEAFF. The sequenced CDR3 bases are TGTGCCATCAGTGAAGGTAACACTGAA.

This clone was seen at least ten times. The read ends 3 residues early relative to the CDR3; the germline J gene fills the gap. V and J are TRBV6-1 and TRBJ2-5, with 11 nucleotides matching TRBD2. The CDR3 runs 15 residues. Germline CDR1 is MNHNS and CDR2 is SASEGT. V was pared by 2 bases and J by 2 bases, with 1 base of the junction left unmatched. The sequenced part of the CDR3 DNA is TGTGCCAGCAGTGAATCTAGCGGGGGGCAAGAGACC. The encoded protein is CASSESSGGQET. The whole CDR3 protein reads CASSESSGGQETQYF.

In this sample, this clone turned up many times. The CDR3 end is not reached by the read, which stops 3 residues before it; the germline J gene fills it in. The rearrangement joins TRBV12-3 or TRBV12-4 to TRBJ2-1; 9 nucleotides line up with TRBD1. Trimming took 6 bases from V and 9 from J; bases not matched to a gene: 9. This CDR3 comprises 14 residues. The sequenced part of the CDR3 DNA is TGTGCCAGCAGGCGGACAGGGGAGCGGGGTGAG. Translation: CASRRTGERGE. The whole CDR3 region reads CASRRTGERGEQFF.

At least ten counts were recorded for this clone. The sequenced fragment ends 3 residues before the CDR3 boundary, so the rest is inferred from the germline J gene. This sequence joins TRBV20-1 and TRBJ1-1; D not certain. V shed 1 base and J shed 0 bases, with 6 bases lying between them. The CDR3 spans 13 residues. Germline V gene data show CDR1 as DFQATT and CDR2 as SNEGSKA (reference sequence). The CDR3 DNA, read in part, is TGCAGTGCTAGAGGGCTCCTGAACACTGAA. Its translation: CSARGLLNTE. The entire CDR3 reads CSARGLLNTEAFF.

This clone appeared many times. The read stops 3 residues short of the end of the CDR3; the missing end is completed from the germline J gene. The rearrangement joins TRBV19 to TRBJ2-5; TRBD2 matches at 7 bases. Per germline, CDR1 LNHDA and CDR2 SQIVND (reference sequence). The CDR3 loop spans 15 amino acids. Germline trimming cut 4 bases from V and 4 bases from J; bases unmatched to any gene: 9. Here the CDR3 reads CASSTKTGGRETQYF. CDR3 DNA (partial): TGTGCCAGTAGTACCAAAACGGGGGGAAGAGAGACC.

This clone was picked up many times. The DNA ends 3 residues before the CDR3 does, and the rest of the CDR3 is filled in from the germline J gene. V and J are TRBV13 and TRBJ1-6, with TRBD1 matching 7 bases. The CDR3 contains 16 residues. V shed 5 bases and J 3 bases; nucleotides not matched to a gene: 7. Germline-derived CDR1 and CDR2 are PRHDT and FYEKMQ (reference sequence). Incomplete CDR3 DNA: TGTGCCAGCAGCCCACGACAGGGAATCTATAATTCACCC. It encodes CASSPRQGIYNSP. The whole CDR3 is CASSPRQGIYNSPLHF.

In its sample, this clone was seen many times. CDR3 sequence reads: CATSDSQGASEQFF. The CDR3 bases that were read are TGTGCCACCAGTGATTCCCAGGGGGCCAGTGAG. The chain combines TRBV24-1 with TRBJ2-1, with 8 positions matching TRBD1. Sequencing ends 3 residues short of the CDR3 end; the germline J gene provides the rest. The CDR3 has 14 amino acids. Germline V CDR1 and CDR2: KGHDR, SFDVKD. V dropped 2 bases and J dropped 9; count of bases not matched to a gene: 5.

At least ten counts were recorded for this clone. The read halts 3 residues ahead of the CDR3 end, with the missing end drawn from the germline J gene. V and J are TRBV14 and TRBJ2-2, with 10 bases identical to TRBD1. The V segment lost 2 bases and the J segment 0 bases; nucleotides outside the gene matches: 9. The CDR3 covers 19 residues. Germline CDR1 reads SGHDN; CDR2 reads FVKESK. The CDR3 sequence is CASSQFGQGVRSNTGELFF. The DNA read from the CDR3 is TGTGCCAGCAGCCAATTCGGACAGGGGGTGCGTTCGAACACCGGGGAG.

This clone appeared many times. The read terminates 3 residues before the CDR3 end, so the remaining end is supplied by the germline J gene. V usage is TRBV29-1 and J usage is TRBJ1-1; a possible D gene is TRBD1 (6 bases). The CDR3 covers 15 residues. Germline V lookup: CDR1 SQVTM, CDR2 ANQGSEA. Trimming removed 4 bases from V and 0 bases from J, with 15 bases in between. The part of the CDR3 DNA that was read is TGCAGCGTTGTTCCGGTGGACAGCATGAACACTGAA. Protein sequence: CSVVPVDSMNTE. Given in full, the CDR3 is CSVVPVDSMNTEAFF. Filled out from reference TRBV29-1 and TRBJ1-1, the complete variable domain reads SAVISQKPSRDICQRGTSLTIQCQVDSQVTMMFWYRQQPGQSLTLIATANQGSEATYESGFVIDKFPISRPNLTFSTLTVSNMSPEDSSIYLCSVVPVDSMNTEAFFGQGTRLTVV.

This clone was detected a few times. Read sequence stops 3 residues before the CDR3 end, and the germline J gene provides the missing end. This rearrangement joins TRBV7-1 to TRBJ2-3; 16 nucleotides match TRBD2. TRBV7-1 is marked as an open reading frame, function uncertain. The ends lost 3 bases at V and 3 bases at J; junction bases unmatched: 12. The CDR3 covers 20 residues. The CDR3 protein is CASSSSGTSGGACQTDTQYF. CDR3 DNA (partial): TGTGCCAGCAGCTCCAGCGGGACTAGCGGGGGGGCGTGTCAGACAGATACG.

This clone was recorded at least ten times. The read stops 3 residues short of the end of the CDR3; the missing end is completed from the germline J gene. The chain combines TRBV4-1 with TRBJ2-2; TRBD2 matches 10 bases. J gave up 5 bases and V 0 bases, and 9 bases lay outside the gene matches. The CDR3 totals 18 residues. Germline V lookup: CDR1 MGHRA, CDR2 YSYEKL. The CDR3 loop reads CASSQEGLAGGGTGELFF. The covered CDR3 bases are TGCGCCAGCAGCCAAGAGGGATTAGCGGGAGGAGGTACCGGGGAG.